Each of the 21 T cell receptor beta chains below was sequenced from the same sample in a study of blood T cell dynamics during melanoma immunotherapy. Measured with immunoSEQ multiplex PCR; TCRdb has only the in-frame clones, and not every one. This sample carries thousands of clones, nearly 90% of them seen once, and the ten largest clones take around 3.3%. Time point indicated: pre-treatment baseline. This sample comprised blood, obtained from a patient treated with checkpoint blockade. These receptor sequences come from a human donor with melanoma.

This chain connects TRBV19 to TRBJ2-1; 9 positions agree with TRBD1. The CDR3 length is 14 residues. CDR1 and CDR2 (germline): LNHDA, SQIVND (reference sequence). Trimming took 6 bases from V and 9 from J; bases not matched to a gene: 9. In DNA form, the CDR3 reads TGTGCCAGTAGAGTACAGGGGGCCATAAGTGAGCAGTTCTTC. It is translated as CASRVQGAISEQFF.

This sequence joins TRBV7-2 and TRBJ1-4, with 8 bases matching TRBD1. Germline-derived CDR1 and CDR2 are SGHTA and FQGNSA. The CDR3 has 14 residues. Germline trimming cut 3 bases from V and 6 bases from J; bases unmatched to any gene: 3. In nucleotides, the CDR3 is TGTGCCAGCAGCTTCCAGGGGGCGGATGAAAAACTGTTTTTT. Its protein product is CASSFQGADEKLFF. Using reference TRBV7-2 and TRBJ1-4 for the parts outside the CDR3, the full variable domain is GAGVSQSPSNKVTEKGKDVELRCDPISGHTALYWYRQSLGQGLEFLIYFQGNSAPDKSGLPSDRFSAERTGGSVSTLTIQRTQQEDSAVYLCASSFQGADEKLFFGSGTQLSVL.

The chain links TRBV20-1 to TRBJ1-2, with D hard to call. The CDR3 is 11 residues long. Trimming cost V 0 bases and J 7 bases, with 6 bases left between them. From germline, CDR1 is DFQATT and CDR2 SNEGSKA (reference sequence). CDR3: CSARDFPGYTF. In nucleotides, the CDR3 is TGCAGTGCTAGAGATTTTCCTGGCTACACCTTC.

This rearrangement joins TRBV5-6 to TRBJ2-1, with TRBD2 as a possible D gene (5 bases). Deletions cut 3 bases from V and 6 bases from J, with 19 bases between. Germline lookup yields CDR1 SGHDT and CDR2 YYEEEE. There are 16 residues in the CDR3. The CDR3: CASSWSGGARGNEQFF. In nucleotides, the CDR3 is TGTGCCAGCAGCTGGTCGGGTGGAGCCCGGGGCAATGAGCAGTTCTTC.

V and J are TRBV2 and TRBJ2-5; weak D call: TRBD2 (6 bases). The CDR3 runs 14 residues. Germline V gene data show CDR1 as SNHLY and CDR2 as FYNNEI. V was shortened by 6 bases and J by 5 bases, with 16 bases between the two germline ends. The CDR3, as DNA: TGTGCCAGCAGGGCCGGGACTGGGGGGGAGACCCAGTACTTC. Translated, it gives CASRAGTGGETQYF.

The chain joins TRBV9 to TRBJ2-5, with 7 bases fitting TRBD2. V shed 0 bases, J shed 4 bases, and the junction held 6 bases outside the gene matches. The CDR3 has 15 amino acids. Germline V gene data show CDR1 as SGDLS and CDR2 as YYNGEE. The CDR3 sequence: CASSVEGAGVETQYF. The CDR3 coding sequence is TGTGCCAGCAGCGTAGAAGGGGCGGGGGTAGAGACCCAGTACTTC.

The chain has TRBV29-1 and TRBJ1-2; D might be TRBD1 (6 bases). This CDR3 comprises 14 residues. Germline loops: CDR1 SQVTM, CDR2 ANQGSEA. Trimming removed 0 bases at V and 5 bases at J, with 13 bases between. In DNA, the CDR3 is TGCAGCGTTGAAGATTTTAGGGGGGCTTATGGCTACACCTTC. Protein: CSVEDFRGAYGYTF.

The DNA for the CDR3 is TGTGCCAGCAGCCGGGTTAAAACTAAAATCGGCCCCTACGAGCAGTACTTC. It is translated as CASSRVKTKIGPYEQYF. The chain links TRBV5-6 to TRBJ2-7, with no clear D. Trimming took 4 bases from V and 2 from J, leaving 22 bases between them. The CDR3 contains 17 residues. Germline values: CDR1 SGHDT, CDR2 YYEEEE.

This chain links TRBV4-3 with TRBJ1-3; D ambiguous. Germline V lookup: CDR1 LGHNA, CDR2 YSLEER. Trimming removed 0 bases at V and 4 bases at J, with 4 bases between. This CDR3 spans 13 amino acids. CDR3 nucleotide sequence: TGCGCCAGCAGCCAAGATCAAGGAAACACCATATATTTT. This encodes CASSQDQGNTIYF.

The chain links TRBV5-5 to TRBJ2-5, with D maybe TRBD2 (6 bases). The CDR3 contains 16 residues. The germline CDR1 and CDR2 sequences are SGHKS and YYEKEE (reference sequence). V dropped 0 bases and J dropped 4 bases, with 16 bases sitting between them. The CDR3 region has the DNA TGTGCCAGCAGCTTGGGGGAGGCTAGCAATGTAGAGACCCAGTACTTC. Translating it yields CASSLGEASNVETQYF.

This sequence joins TRBV5-8 and TRBJ2-1; TRBD2 might be the D (5 bases). V lost 7 bases to trimming and J lost 1 base, with 12 bases between them. Germline V lookup: CDR1 SGHTS, CDR2 YDEGEE. The CDR3 has 14 residues. CDR3 nucleotide sequence: TGTGCCAGCGGCCAAGCGGAATCCTACAATGAGCAGTTCTTC. Encoded protein: CASGQAESYNEQFF.

In regard to this clone: At one of its ends the junction is not consistent with the germline gene, which may arise from a read error. The J gene is TRBJ2-2, the V gene TRBV27, with a weak D call TRBD2 (7 bases). This CDR3 is built from 16 residues. Germline loops: CDR1 MNHEY, CDR2 SMNVEV (reference sequence). CDR3 nucleotides: TGTGCCAGCAGATTATCCGGGGGGCTGGGGACCGGGGAGCTGTTTTTT. Its protein is CASRLSGGLGTGELFF.

The gene calls are TRBV11-2 and TRBJ2-1, with D perhaps assigned TRBD1 or TRBD2 (5 bases each). Germline lookup yields CDR1 SGHAT and CDR2 FQNNGV. V was shortened by 6 bases and J by 3 bases, with 18 bases between the two germline ends. This CDR3 comprises 16 residues. This chain's CDR3 is CASRPPGTAVYNEQFF. CDR3 DNA: TGTGCCAGCAGACCACCCGGGACGGCAGTCTACAATGAGCAGTTCTTC.

The chain has TRBV5-4 and TRBJ1-4, with D possibly matching TRBD1 (5 bases). There are 15 residues in the CDR3. Germline V gene data show CDR1 as SGHNT and CDR2 as YYREEE (reference sequence). The germline V and J ends were trimmed by 0 bases and 7 bases, with 13 bases remaining between them. CDR3 DNA sequence: TGTGCCAGCAGCTTGGCAGGGACCGGGAGTGAAAAACTGTTTTTT. This encodes CASSLAGTGSEKLFF.

The CDR3 loop is CASSGSGSNHEQYF. The CDR3 nucleotides read TGTGCCAGCAGTGGTAGCGGGAGTAACCACGAGCAGTACTTC. The J gene is TRBJ2-7, the V gene TRBV6-5; 9 bases fit TRBD2. The CDR3 runs 14 residues. The germline V gene encodes CDR1 MNHEY and CDR2 SVGAGI. V gave up 5 bases and J gave up 5 bases; unmatched junction bases: 7.

This CDR3 is CASSGDREAFF. CDR3 in DNA: TGTGCCAGCAGCGGCGACAGGGAAGCTTTCTTT. The chain is built from TRBV9 and TRBJ1-1; D is possibly TRBD1 (6 bases). V dropped 3 bases and J dropped 8 bases, with 8 bases sitting between them. The CDR3 loop spans 11 amino acids. Per the germline V gene, CDR1 is SGDLS and CDR2 is YYNGEE.

This chain joins TRBV11-3 and TRBJ2-3; unclear D gene. Looked up from germline, CDR1 is SGHNT and CDR2 is YENEEA. V shed 5 bases and J shed 3 bases, with 9 bases lying between them. There are 13 residues in the CDR3. Here the CDR3 DNA reads TGTGCCAGCAGCCTCTCACGGACAGATACGCAGTATTTT. Amino acid sequence: CASSLSRTDTQYF.

The CDR3 region has the DNA TGTGCCATCAGGACGGATGGGACTAGCGGGCAGTATTTT. As protein: CAIRTDGTSGQYF. The chain joins TRBV10-3 to TRBJ2-3, with 11 positions matching TRBD2. Germline V gene sequence: CDR1 ENHRY, CDR2 SYGVKD. The J segment lost 11 bases and the V segment lost 6 bases, leaving 7 bases of the junction unmatched. The CDR3 sequence is 13 residues long.

Here the CDR3 DNA reads TGTGCCAGCAGTGAGACGGACCCAATGAACACTGAAGCTTTCTTT. Amino acid sequence: CASSETDPMNTEAFF. The rearrangement uses TRBV2 and TRBJ1-1; D is ambiguous. Trimming left V 3 bases short and J 0 bases short, with 11 bases between. CDR3 length equals 15 residues. Germline V lookup: CDR1 SNHLY, CDR2 FYNNEI.

The rearrangement links TRBV29-1 to TRBJ2-1; D may be TRBD1 (6 bases). Germline values: CDR1 SQVTM, CDR2 ANQGSEA. The CDR3 extends over 14 amino acids. Trimming shortened V by 5 bases and J by 8 bases, and 19 bases separated the two germline ends. Here the CDR3 reads CSVSWGLAFDEQFF. Written as DNA, the CDR3 is TGCAGCGTTAGTTGGGGGCTAGCCTTTGATGAGCAGTTCTTC.

J is TRBJ2-2 and V is TRBV29-1; TRBD1 matches at 8 bases. V lost 6 bases, J lost 3 bases, and 9 bases stayed unmatched. The germline gives CDR1 SQVTM, CDR2 ANQGSEA. The CDR3 runs 15 residues. The CDR3 DNA reads TGCAGCGTAGCCGCGACAGGGGCGTACACCGGGGAGCTGTTTTTT. Its translation is CSVAATGAYTGELFF.